The clone carrying this T cell receptor beta chain was detected many times. Its antigen is as yet unknown. The CDR3 is made up of 17 amino acids. Germline V gene data show CDR1 as DFQATT and CDR2 as SNEGSKA (reference sequence). The V and J ends lost 1 base and 2 bases, in that order; junction bases with no gene match: 4. These data are taken from a study of T cells in Graves' hyperthyroidism and ophthalmopathy. Study context: Before any treatment, at initial diagnosis, peripheral blood was collected. General study results and limits: A model built on 13 V-J features separated ophthalmopathy from stable hyperthyroidism. Blood shared most expanded thyroid clonotypes above 0.001.

Researchers amplified the TCR beta CDR3 regions from RNA transcripts. An initial round of RT-PCR targeting the TCR CDR3 relied on the HTBI primer set. TCRdb reprocessed the multiplex PCR reads with MiXCR, giving one entry per CDR3 protein. The table has 640,000 or so distinct CDR3 sequences, roughly 14% seen once. Individuals with ophthalmopathy presented a Clinical Activity Score of at least 3, a NOSPECS grade of at least 4 and a duration under 3 months. Sequenced sample: blood. The genes are TRBV20-1 and TRBJ2-6, with TRBD2 matching over 11 bases. The source of this sequence is a woman aged 40 to 50 with Graves' ophthalmopathy. The CDR3 reads CSARGALAGAGANVLTF. The CDR3 DNA follows: TGCAGTGCTAGAGGGGCACTAGCGGGAGCTGGGGCCAACGTCCTGACTTTC.